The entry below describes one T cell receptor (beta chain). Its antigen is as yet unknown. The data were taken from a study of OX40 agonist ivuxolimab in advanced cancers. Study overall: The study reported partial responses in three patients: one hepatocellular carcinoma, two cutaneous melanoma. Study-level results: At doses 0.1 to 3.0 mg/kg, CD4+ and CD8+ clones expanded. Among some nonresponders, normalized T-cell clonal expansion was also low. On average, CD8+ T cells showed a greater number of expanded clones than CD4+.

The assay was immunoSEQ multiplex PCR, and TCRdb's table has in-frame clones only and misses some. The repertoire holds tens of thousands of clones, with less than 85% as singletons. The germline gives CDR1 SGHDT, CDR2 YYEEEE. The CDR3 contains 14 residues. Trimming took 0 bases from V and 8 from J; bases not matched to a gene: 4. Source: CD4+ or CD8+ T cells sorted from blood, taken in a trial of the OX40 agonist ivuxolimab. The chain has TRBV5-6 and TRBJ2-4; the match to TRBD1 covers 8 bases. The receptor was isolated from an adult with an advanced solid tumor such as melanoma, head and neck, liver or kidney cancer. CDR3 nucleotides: TGTGCCAGCAGCTTGGGACAGGGGTTTGACATTCAGTACTTC. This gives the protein CASSLGQGFDIQYF.